The 10 T cell receptor beta chains listed next were all sequenced from one sample in a study of T cell repertoires in cytomegalovirus infection. TCRdb reprocessed the reads with MiXCR, giving one entry per CDR3 protein. The sample holds about 150,000 distinct CDR3 sequences, about 20% seen once. Sequenced material: PBMCs. These receptor sequences come from a human donor in good health (CMV status not recorded). Some clones in this sample may be carry-over from other donors' samples.

The chain is built from TRBV18 and TRBJ1-1; a possible D gene is TRBD1 (5 bases). CDR3 size: 15 residues. Trimming took off 3 bases at V and 3 bases at J, with 14 bases between the two ends. Germline V gene sequence: CDR1 KGHSH, CDR2 LQKENI. CDR3 sequence reads: CASSPKGSGDTEAFF. The CDR3 nucleotides are TGTGCCAGCTCACCGAAGGGGTCCGGGGACACTGAAGCTTTCTTT.

The chain employs TRBV5-4 and TRBJ1-1, with 7 nucleotides matching TRBD1. This CDR3 comprises 15 residues. The ends lost 3 bases at V and 2 bases at J; junction bases unmatched: 7. Germline V CDR1 and CDR2: SGHNT, YYREEE (reference sequence). The CDR3 region is CASSSNRGLNTEAFF. CDR3 DNA: TGTGCCAGCAGCTCCAACAGGGGCCTTAACACTGAAGCTTTCTTT.

This clonotype has a count of ten or more. The chain employs TRBV7-2 and TRBJ1-3; tentative D call: TRBD1 (6 bases). Trimming stripped 5 bases from V and 0 bases from J, with 26 bases between. CDR1 and CDR2 from the germline V gene are SGHTA and FQGNSA. The CDR3 extends over 20 amino acids. The CDR3 nucleotides read TGTGCCAGCAGCCGTTGGGGTACAGGGACCGACTTCACCTCTGGAAACACCATATATTTT. Translated: CASSRWGTGTDFTSGNTIYF.

The chain has TRBV2 and TRBJ1-6; 7 nucleotides align to TRBD1. Per the germline V gene, CDR1 is SNHLY and CDR2 is FYNNEI. V lost 2 bases and J lost 6; bases outside the gene matches: 4. The CDR3 is 15 amino acids. The CDR3 spells CASSEKGQLNSPLHF. CDR3 coding DNA: TGTGCCAGCAGTGAAAAGGGACAGCTTAATTCACCCCTCCACTTT.

Many counts were recorded for this clonotype. This rearrangement joins TRBV7-2 to TRBJ2-2; no definite D call. This CDR3 is 15 amino acids long. V was shortened by 1 base and J by 6 bases, with 12 bases between the two germline ends. Germline values: CDR1 SGHTA, CDR2 FQGNSA. For the CDR3, the DNA is TGTGCCAGCAGCTTAGTTTCGCCGTCACCCGGGGAGCTGTTTTTT. This sequence encodes CASSLVSPSPGELFF.

The rearrangement joins TRBV2 to TRBJ1-5; tentative D call: TRBD1 (6 bases). Trimming removed 1 base from V and 7 bases from J, with 8 bases in between. The germline gives CDR1 SNHLY, CDR2 FYNNEI. The CDR3 contains 13 residues. The CDR3 DNA is TGTGCCAGCAGTGAAGAGGGGGAGCAGCCCCAGCATTTT. Translated, it gives CASSEEGEQPQHF.

This clonotype appeared a few times. The gene calls are TRBV5-1 and TRBJ1-2; 7 bases line up with TRBD1. The CDR3 is made up of 14 amino acids. After removal of 0 bases from V and 2 bases from J, the junction contained 1 base not matched to a gene. Germline loops: CDR1 SGHRS, CDR2 YFSETQ. The CDR3 DNA sequence: TGCGCCAGCAGCTTGGAGACAGGGAACTATGGCTACACCTTC. This gives the protein CASSLETGNYGYTF. Full variable domain (outside the CDR3, taken from reference TRBV5-1 and TRBJ1-2): KAGVTQTPRYLIKTRGQQVTLSCSPISGHRSVSWYQQTPGQGLQFLFEYFSETQRNKGNFPGRFSGRQFSNSRSEMNVSTLELGDSALYLCASSLETGNYGYTFGSGTRLTVV.

The table lists this clonotype with a few counts. This chain uses TRBV7-9 with TRBJ1-1; 9 bases fit TRBD1. V was pared by 6 bases and J by 1 base, with 6 bases of the junction left unmatched. CDR1 is SEHNR and CDR2 is FQNEAQ in the germline V gene (reference sequence). The CDR3 has 15 amino acids. DNA for the CDR3: TGTGCCAGCAGGGGGACAGGGTCCGGGAACACTGAAGCTTTCTTT. Its protein product is CASRGTGSGNTEAFF.

The V gene is TRBV27, the J gene TRBJ1-5; D not certain. Germline CDR1 and CDR2: MNHEY and SMNVEV (reference sequence). This CDR3 has 14 residues. Trimming stripped 5 bases from V and 2 bases from J, with 10 bases between. DNA of the CDR3: TGTGCCAGCAGTCCGTTAGTAGGCAATCAGCCCCAGCATTTT. Its translation: CASSPLVGNQPQHF.

The table lists this clonotype with a few counts. The chain is built from TRBV6-2 or TRBV6-3 and TRBJ2-1; 10 bases match TRBD2. The CDR3 length is 12 residues. The V gene end was trimmed by 5 bases and the J gene end by 14 bases; junction bases not matched to a gene: 6. Germline CDR1 is MNHEY and CDR2 is SVGEGT. The CDR3 nucleotides are TGTGCCAGCAGTCTAGGGACTAGCGTCGAGTTCTTC. Its protein is CASSLGTSVEFF.